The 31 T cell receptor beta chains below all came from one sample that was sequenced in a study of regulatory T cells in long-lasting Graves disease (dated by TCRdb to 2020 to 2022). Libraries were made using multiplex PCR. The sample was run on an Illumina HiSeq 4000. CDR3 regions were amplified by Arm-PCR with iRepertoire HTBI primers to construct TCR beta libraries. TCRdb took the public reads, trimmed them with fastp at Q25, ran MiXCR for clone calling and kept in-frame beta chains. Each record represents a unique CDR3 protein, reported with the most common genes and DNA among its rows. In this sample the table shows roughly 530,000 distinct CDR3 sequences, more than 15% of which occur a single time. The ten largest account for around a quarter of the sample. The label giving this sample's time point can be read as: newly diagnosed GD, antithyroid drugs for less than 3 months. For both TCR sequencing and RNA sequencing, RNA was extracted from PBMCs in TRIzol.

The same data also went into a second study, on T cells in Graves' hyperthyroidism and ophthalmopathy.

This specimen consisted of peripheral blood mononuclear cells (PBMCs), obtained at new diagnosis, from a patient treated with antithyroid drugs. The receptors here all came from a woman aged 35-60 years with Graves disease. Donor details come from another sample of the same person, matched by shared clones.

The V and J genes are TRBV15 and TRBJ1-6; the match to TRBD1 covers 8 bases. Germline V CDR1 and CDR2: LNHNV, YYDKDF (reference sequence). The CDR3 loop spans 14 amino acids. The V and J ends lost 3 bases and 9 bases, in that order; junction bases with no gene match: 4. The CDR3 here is CATSSGTGPSPLHF. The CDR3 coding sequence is TGTGCCACCAGCAGCGGGACAGGCCCTTCACCCCTCCACTTT.

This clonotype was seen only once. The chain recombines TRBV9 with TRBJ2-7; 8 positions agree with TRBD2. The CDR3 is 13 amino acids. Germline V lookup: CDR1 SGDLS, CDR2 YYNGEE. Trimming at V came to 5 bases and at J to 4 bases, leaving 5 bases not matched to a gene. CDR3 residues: CASSGSGVYEQYF. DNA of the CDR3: TGTGCCAGCAGTGGTAGCGGGGTTTACGAGCAGTACTTC. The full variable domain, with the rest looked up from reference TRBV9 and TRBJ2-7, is DSGVTQTPKHLITATGQRVTLRCSPRSGDLSVYWYQQSLDQGLQFLIQYYNGEERAKGNILERFSAQQFPDLHSELNLSSLELGDSALYFCASSGSGVYEQYFGPGTRLTVT.

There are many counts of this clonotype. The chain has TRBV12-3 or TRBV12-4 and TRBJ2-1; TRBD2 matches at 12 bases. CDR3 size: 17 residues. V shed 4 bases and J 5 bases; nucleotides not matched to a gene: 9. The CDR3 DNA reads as TGTGCCAGCAGTTCCAAACTAGCGGGGGGAATTAACAATGAGCAGTTCTTC. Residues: CASSSKLAGGINNEQFF.

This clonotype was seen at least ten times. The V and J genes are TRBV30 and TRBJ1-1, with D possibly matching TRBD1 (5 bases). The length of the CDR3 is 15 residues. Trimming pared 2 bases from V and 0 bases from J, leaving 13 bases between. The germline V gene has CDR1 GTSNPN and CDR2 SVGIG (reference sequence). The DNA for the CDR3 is TGTGCCTGGAGTCTCGGAGGGGTAATGAACACTGAAGCTTTCTTT. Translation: CAWSLGGVMNTEAFF. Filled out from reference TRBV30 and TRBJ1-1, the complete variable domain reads SQTIHQWPATLVQPVGSPLSLECTVEGTSNPNLYWYRQAAGRGLQLLFYSVGIGQISSEVPQNLSASRPQDRQFILSSKKLLLSDSGFYLCAWSLGGVMNTEAFFGQGTRLTVV.

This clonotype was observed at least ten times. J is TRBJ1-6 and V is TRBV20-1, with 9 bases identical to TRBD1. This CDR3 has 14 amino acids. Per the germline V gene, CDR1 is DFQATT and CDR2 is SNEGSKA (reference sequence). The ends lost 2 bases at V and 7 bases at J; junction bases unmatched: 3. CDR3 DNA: TGCAGTGCTAGACCGACAGGGGGGAATTCACCCCTCCACTTT. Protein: CSARPTGGNSPLHF.

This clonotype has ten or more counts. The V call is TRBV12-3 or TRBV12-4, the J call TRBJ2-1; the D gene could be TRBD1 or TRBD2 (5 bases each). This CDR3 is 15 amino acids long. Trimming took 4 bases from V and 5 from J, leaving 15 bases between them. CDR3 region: CASSSHGTYDNEQFF. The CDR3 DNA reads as TGTGCCAGCAGTTCCCACGGGACGTATGACAATGAGCAGTTCTTC.

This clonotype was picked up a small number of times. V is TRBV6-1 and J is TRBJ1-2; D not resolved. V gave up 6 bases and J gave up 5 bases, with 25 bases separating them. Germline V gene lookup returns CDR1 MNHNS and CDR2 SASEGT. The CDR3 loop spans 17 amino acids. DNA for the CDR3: TGTGCCAGCAGCCCCGGGTCGGGGAATGCTGCCCCTTATGGCTACACCTTC. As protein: CASSPGSGNAAPYGYTF.

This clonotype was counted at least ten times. Here the CDR3 DNA reads TGTGCCAGCAGTGAGACGGATAAGCGGGAGACCCAGTACTTC. It specifies CASSETDKRETQYF. The chain is built from TRBV6-1 and TRBJ2-5; a possible D gene is TRBD2 (5 bases). V lost 3 bases and J lost 5, with 13 bases in between. Germline CDR1 MNHNS, CDR2 SASEGT. The CDR3 runs to 14 residues.

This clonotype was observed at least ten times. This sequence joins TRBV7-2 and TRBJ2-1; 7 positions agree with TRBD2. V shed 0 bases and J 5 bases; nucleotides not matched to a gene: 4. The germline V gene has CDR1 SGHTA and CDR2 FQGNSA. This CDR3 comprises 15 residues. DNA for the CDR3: TGTGCCAGCAGCTTAGCCAGCGGGACTAACAATGAGCAGTTCTTC. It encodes CASSLASGTNNEQFF.

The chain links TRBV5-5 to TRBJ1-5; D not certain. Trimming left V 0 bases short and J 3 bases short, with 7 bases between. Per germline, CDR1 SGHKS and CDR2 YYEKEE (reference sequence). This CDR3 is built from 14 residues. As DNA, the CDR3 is TGTGCCAGCAGCTTGGATACCGACAATCAGCCCCAGCATTTT. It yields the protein CASSLDTDNQPQHF.

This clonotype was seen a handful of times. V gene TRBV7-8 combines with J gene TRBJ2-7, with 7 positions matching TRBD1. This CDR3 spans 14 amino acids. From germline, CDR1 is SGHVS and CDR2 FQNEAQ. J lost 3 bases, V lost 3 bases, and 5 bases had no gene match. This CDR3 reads CASSFWTGIYEQYF. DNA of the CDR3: TGTGCCAGCAGCTTCTGGACAGGAATCTACGAGCAGTACTTC.

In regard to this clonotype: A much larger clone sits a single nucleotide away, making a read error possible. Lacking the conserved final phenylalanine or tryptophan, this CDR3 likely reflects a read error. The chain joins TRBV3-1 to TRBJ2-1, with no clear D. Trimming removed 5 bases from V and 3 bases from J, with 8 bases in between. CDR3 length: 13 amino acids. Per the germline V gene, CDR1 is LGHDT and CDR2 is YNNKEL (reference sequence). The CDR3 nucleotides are TGTGCCAGCAGCGATGTTAGCTACAATGAGCAGTTCCTC. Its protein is CASSDVSYNEQFL.

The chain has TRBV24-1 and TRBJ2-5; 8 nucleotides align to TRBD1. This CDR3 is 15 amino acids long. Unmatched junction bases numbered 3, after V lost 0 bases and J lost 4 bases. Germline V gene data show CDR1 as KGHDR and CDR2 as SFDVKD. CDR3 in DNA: TGTGCCACCAGTGATTTGCAGGGGGCAGGAGAGACCCAGTACTTC. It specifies CATSDLQGAGETQYF.

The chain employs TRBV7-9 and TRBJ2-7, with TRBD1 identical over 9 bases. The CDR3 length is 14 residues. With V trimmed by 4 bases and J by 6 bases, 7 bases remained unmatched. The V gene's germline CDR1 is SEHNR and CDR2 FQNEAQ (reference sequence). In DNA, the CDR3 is TGTGCCAGCAGCTCGACAGGGGGGGTCTCCGAGCAGTACTTC. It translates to CASSSTGGVSEQYF.

The CDR3 region is CASGFGQQETQYF. CDR3 nucleotide sequence: TGTGCTAGTGGTTTCGGTCAGCAAGAGACCCAGTACTTC. V gene TRBV12-5 combines with J gene TRBJ2-5; D call uncertain. The CDR3 is made up of 13 amino acids. The V and J ends lost 3 bases and 2 bases respectively, with 7 bases between them. From germline, CDR1 is LGHNT and CDR2 FRNRAP.

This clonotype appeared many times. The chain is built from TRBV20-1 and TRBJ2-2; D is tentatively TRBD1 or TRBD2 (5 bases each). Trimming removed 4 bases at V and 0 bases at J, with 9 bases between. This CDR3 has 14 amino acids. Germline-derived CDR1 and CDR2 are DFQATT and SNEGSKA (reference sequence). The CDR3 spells CSAKWGTNTGELFF. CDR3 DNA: TGCAGTGCTAAATGGGGGACGAACACCGGGGAGCTGTTTTTT.

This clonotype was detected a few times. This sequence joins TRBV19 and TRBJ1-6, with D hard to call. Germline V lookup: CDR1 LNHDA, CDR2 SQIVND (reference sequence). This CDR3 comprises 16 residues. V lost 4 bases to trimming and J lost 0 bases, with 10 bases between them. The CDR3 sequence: CASSNQVSSYNSPLHF. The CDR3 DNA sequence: TGTGCCAGTAGTAACCAGGTCAGCTCCTATAATTCACCCCTCCACTTT.

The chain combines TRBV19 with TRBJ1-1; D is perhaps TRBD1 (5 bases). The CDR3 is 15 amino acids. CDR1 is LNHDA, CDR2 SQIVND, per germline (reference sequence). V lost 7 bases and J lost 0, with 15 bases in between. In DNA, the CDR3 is TGTGCCAGTACCTTATCAGGGACCCTGAACACTGAAGCTTTCTTT. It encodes CASTLSGTLNTEAFF.

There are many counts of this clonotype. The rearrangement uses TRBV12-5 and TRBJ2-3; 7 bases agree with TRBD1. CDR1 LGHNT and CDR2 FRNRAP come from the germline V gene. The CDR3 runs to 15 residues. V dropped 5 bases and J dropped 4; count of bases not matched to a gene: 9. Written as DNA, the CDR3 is TGTGCTAGTGGTCGACTGACAGGGAATTCAGATACGCAGTATTTT. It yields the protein CASGRLTGNSDTQYF.

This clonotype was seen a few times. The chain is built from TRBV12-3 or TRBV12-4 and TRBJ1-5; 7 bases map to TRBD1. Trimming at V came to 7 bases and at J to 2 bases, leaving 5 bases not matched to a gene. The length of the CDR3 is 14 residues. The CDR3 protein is CASNFGQGNQPQHF. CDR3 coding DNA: TGTGCCAGCAACTTCGGACAGGGCAATCAGCCCCAGCATTTT.

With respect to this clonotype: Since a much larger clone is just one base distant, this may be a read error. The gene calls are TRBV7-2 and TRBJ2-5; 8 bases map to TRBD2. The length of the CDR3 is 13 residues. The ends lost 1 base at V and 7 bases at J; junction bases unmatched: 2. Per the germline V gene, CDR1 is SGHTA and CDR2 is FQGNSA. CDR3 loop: CTSSLGAGGTQYF. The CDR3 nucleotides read TGTACCAGCAGCTTAGGGGCGGGGGGGACCCAGTACTTC.

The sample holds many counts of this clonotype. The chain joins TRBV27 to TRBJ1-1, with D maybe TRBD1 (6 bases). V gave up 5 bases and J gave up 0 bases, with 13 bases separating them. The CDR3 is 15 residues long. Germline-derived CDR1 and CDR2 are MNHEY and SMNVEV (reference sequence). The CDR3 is CASSILDRMNTEAFF. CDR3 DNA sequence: TGTGCCAGCAGTATTCTTGACAGGATGAACACTGAAGCTTTCTTT.

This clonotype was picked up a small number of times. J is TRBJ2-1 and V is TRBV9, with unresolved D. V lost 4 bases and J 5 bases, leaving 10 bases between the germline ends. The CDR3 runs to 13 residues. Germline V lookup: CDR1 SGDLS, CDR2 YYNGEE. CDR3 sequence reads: CASSTPGDNEQFF. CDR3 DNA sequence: TGTGCCAGCAGCACCCCAGGCGACAATGAGCAGTTCTTC.

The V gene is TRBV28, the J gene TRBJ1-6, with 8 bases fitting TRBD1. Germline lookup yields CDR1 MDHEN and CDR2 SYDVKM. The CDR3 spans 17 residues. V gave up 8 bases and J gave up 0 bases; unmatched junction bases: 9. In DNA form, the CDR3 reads TGTGCCAGCGTAGCACAGGGGACAGGCTCCTATAATTCACCCCTCCACTTT. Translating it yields CASVAQGTGSYNSPLHF.

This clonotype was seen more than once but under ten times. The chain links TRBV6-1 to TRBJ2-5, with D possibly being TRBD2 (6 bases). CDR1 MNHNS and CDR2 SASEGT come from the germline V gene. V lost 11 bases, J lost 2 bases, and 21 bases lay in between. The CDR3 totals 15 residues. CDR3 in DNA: TGTGCCGCCAGATTCGGGACTCTTATTCAAGAGACCCAGTACTTC. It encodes CAARFGTLIQETQYF.

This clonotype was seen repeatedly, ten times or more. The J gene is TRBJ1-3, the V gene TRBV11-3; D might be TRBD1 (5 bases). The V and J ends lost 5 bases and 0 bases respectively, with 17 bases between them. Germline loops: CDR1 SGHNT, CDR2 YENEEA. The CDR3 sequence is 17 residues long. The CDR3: CASSRPRDGRSGNTIYF. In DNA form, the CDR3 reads TGTGCCAGCAGCAGACCGAGGGACGGTCGCTCTGGAAACACCATATATTTT.

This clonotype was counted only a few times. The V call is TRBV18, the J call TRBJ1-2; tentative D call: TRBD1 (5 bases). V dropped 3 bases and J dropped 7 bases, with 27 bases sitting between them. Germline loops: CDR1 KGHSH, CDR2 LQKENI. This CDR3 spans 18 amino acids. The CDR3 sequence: CASSPSTRAGTNFRGYTF. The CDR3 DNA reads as TGTGCCAGCTCACCCTCAACCCGGGCCGGGACGAACTTTCGTGGCTACACCTTC.

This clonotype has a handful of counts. CDR3 coding DNA: TGTGCCAGCAGCCCAAGGGGGGTGAGCTCCTACAATGAGCAGTTCTTC. Translated: CASSPRGVSSYNEQFF. The V gene is TRBV7-9, the J gene TRBJ2-1; D may correspond to TRBD1 or TRBD2 (6 bases each). Looked up from germline, CDR1 is SEHNR and CDR2 is FQNEAQ (reference sequence). The CDR3 contains 16 residues. The V and J ends lost 5 bases and 0 bases respectively, with 14 bases between them.

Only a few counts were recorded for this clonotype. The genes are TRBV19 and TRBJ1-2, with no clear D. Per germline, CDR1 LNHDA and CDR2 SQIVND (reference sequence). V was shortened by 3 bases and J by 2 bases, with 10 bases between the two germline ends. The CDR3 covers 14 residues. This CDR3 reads CASSMATGNYGYTF. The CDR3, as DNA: TGTGCCAGTAGTATGGCCACGGGGAACTATGGCTACACCTTC. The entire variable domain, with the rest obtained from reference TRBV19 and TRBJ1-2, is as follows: DGGITQSPKYLFRKEGQNVTLSCEQNLNHDAMYWYRQDPGQGLRLIYYSQIVNDFQKGDIAEGYSVSREKKESFPLTVTSAQKNPTAFYLCASSMATGNYGYTFGSGTRLTVV.

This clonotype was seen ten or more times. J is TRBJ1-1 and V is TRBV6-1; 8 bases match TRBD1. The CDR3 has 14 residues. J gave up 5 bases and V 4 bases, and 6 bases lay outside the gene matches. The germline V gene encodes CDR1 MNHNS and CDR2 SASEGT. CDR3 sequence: CASSGDRGRTEAFF. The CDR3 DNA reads TGTGCCAGCAGTGGCGACAGGGGACGAACTGAAGCTTTCTTT.

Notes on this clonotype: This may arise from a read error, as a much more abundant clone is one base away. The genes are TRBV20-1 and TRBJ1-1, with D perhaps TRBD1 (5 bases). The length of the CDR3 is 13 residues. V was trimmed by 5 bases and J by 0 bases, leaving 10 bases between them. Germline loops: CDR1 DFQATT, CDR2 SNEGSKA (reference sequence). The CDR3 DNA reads TGCAGTGCTGGGACGACTGTGAACACTGAAGCTTTCTTT. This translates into CSAGTTVNTEAFF.